This is a list of T cell receptor beta chains from one sample in a study of cytomegalovirus exposure and HLA in healthy donors. Using immunoSEQ multiplex PCR, the repertoire was profiled, and TCRdb retains in-frame clones only, with some absent. The sample holds about 160,000 clones, about 95% seen once. Sequencing was done on a sample of PBMCs. These receptors were obtained from a woman aged 18-30 years in good health and CMV-seronegative. Both conserved end residues are part of each CDR3. Each record gives: V gene, D gene, clone size, J gene, CDR3 protein, CDR3 DNA. The D gene is left open where the match is weak. The size of a clone is reported for some rows only, either as once, few or many, or as a class for expanded clones.

>TRBV6-5|NA|NA|TRBJ1-1
CASRGNTEAFF
TGTGCCAGCCGGGGGAACACTGAAGCTTTCTTT
>TRBV6-4|NA|NA|TRBJ2-1
CASSDSSTVSYNEQFF
TGTGCCAGCAGTGACTCATCGACAGTTTCCTACAATGAGCAGTTCTTC
>TRBV7-9|NA|NA|TRBJ1-2
CASSSGPGSNYGYTF
TGTGCCAGCAGCTCCGGCCCAGGGTCTAACTATGGCTACACCTTC
>TRBV4-2|TRBD2|NA|TRBJ2-7
CASSRGTSGGNSYEQYF
TGTGCCAGCAGCCGCGGGACTAGCGGGGGGAACTCCTACGAGCAGTACTTC
>TRBV27|NA|NA|TRBJ1-1
CASSLRTTGSTEAFF
TGTGCCAGCAGTTTAAGGACTACCGGGTCTACTGAAGCTTTCTTT
>TRBV6-5|TRBD2|NA|TRBJ2-3
CASSYSRGDTDTQYF
TGTGCCAGCAGTTACTCGCGGGGGGACACAGATACGCAGTATTTT
>TRBV30|TRBD1|NA|TRBJ1-2
CAWSGSGGDYGYTF
TGTGCCTGGAGTGGGTCAGGGGGCGACTATGGCTACACCTTC
>TRBV4-3|TRBD1|NA|TRBJ2-2
CASSQEVDRVTGELFF
TGCGCCAGCAGCCAAGAGGTGGACAGGGTCACCGGGGAGCTGTTTTTT
>TRBV29-1|NA|NA|TRBJ1-1
CSTLGGEAFF
TGCAGCACTCTAGGGGGAGAAGCTTTCTTT
>TRBV29-1|NA|NA|TRBJ2-7
CSVESDNEQYF
TGCAGCGTTGAGTCGGACAACGAGCAGTACTTC
>TRBV29-1|TRBD2|NA|TRBJ2-1
CSAEASRRGAYNEQFF
TGCAGCGCCGAAGCCTCGAGGCGGGGGGCCTACAATGAGCAGTTCTTC
>TRBV2|TRBD1|NA|TRBJ2-7
CASSFGTGYSYEQYF
TGTGCCAGCAGTTTCGGGACAGGGTATTCCTACGAGCAGTACTTC
>TRBV9|TRBD2|NA|TRBJ2-7
CASSDSSSSGGVYEQYF
TGTGCCAGCAGCGACTCCTCATCCAGCGGGGGGGTATACGAGCAGTACTTC
>TRBV18|NA|NA|TRBJ1-2
CASSPPGQGASGYTF
TGTGCCAGCTCACCACCCGGGCAGGGTGCCTCTGGCTACACCTTC
>TRBV5-1|TRBD2|NA|TRBJ2-5
CASSWSNTNSGQETQYF
TGCGCCAGCAGCTGGTCGAACACGAATAGCGGGCAAGAGACCCAGTACTTC
>TRBV7-8|TRBD2|NA|TRBJ2-1
CASSLAVGTSGYNEQFF
TGTGCCAGCAGCTTAGCTGTCGGGACTAGCGGATACAATGAGCAGTTCTTC
>TRBV7-2|TRBD1|NA|TRBJ2-2
CASSYPTGGVSTGELFF
TGTGCCAGCAGCTACCCGACAGGGGGAGTGAGCACCGGGGAGCTGTTTTTT
>TRBV7-3|TRBD2|once|TRBJ2-1
CASSILAGGPGEQFF
TGTGCCAGCAGCATACTAGCGGGGGGGCCCGGCGAGCAGTTCTTC
>TRBV27|TRBD2|NA|TRBJ2-1
CASRKRLAGAQFF
TGTGCCAGCAGAAAACGACTAGCGGGGGCCCAGTTCTTC
>TRBV19|TRBD2|NA|TRBJ2-3
CARPSGGAIDTQYF
TGTGCCAGACCTAGCGGGGGGGCCATAGATACGCAGTATTTT
>TRBV6-6|NA|few|TRBJ2-5
CASSSRGRFQETQYF
TGTGCCAGCAGTTCACGGGGGAGGTTCCAAGAGACCCAGTACTTC
>TRBV5-4|NA|NA|TRBJ2-2
CASSRDTNTGELFF
TGTGCCAGCAGCCGGGACACGAACACCGGGGAGCTGTTTTTT
>TRBV7-9|TRBD1|NA|TRBJ1-2
CASSSTGGILGYTF
TGTGCCAGCAGCTCGACAGGGGGCATACTTGGCTACACCTTC
>TRBV6-1|TRBD1|NA|TRBJ2-7
CASRVDRGNGEQYF
TGTGCCAGCAGGGTCGACAGGGGGAATGGCGAGCAGTACTTC
>TRBV28|NA|NA|TRBJ1-4
CASSLQGVRDREKLFF
TGTGCCAGCAGTTTACAAGGGGTCAGGGATAGGGAAAAACTGTTTTTT
>TRBV27|TRBD2|NA|TRBJ2-1
CASSLLPSGGYNEQFF
TGTGCCAGCAGTTTACTTCCTAGCGGGGGCTACAATGAGCAGTTCTTC
>TRBV5-1|TRBD2|once|TRBJ2-3
CASSLWGSGGSTDTQYF
TGCGCCAGCAGCTTGTGGGGTAGCGGGGGCTCCACAGATACGCAGTATTTT
>TRBV18|NA|NA|TRBJ1-1
CASSSTGGLNTEAFF
TGTGCCAGCTCAAGCACCGGAGGCTTGAACACTGAAGCTTTCTTT
>TRBV11-2|NA|NA|TRBJ2-3
CASSLSADTQYF
TGTGCCAGCAGCTTGTCCGCAGATACGCAGTATTTT
>TRBV18|TRBD2|NA|TRBJ2-7
CASSPPGLAREQYF
TGTGCCAGCTCACCACCGGGACTAGCAAGGGAGCAGTACTTC
>TRBV7-8|TRBD2|NA|TRBJ2-7
CASAGGYEQYF
TGTGCCAGCGCGGGGGGCTACGAGCAGTACTTC
>TRBV7-2|NA|NA|TRBJ2-3
CASSLVPPVLTDTQYF
TGTGCCAGCAGCTTAGTCCCACCGGTTTTGACAGATACGCAGTATTTT
>TRBV11-2|NA|NA|TRBJ1-2
CASSLGISYGYTF
TGTGCCAGCAGCTTAGGAATCAGCTATGGCTACACCTTC
>TRBV7-9|NA|NA|TRBJ1-1
CASGQLNTEAFF
TGTGCCAGTGGACAGCTGAACACTGAAGCTTTCTTT
>TRBV9|NA|NA|TRBJ1-3
CASSELALASGNTIYF
TGTGCCAGCAGCGAATTGGCCCTTGCCTCTGGAAACACCATATATTTT
>TRBV11-2|TRBD1|NA|TRBJ2-2
CASSFGQVTGELFF
TGTGCCAGCAGCTTCGGACAGGTCACCGGGGAGCTGTTTTTT
>TRBV7-2|NA|NA|TRBJ2-7
CASSPQTGPNTKQYF
TGTGCCAGCAGCCCACAGACAGGTCCAAACACCAAGCAGTACTTC
>TRBV6-1|TRBD1|NA|TRBJ2-1
CASSPGTGSYNEQFF
TGTGCCAGCAGTCCCGGGACAGGCTCCTACAATGAGCAGTTCTTC
>TRBV15|TRBD2|NA|TRBJ2-5
CATSKAGLVATQYF
TGTGCCACCAGCAAAGCGGGACTAGTAGCGACCCAGTACTTC
>TRBV15|NA|NA|TRBJ1-2
CATSRYQGREGYTF
TGTGCCACCAGCAGATACCAGGGTAGGGAAGGCTACACCTTC
>TRBV19|TRBD2|NA|TRBJ2-7
CASSIGGGPLGEQYF
TGTGCCAGTAGTATTGGCGGGGGTCCTTTGGGCGAGCAGTACTTC
>TRBV4-3|NA|NA|TRBJ2-1
CASSQDGLAWVNEQFF
TGCGCCAGCAGCCAAGATGGGCTAGCGTGGGTGAATGAGCAGTTCTTC
>TRBV7-9|NA|NA|TRBJ1-1
CASSLTAEAFF
TGTGCCAGCAGCCTGACAGCCGAAGCTTTCTTT
>TRBV9|TRBD2|NA|TRBJ2-1
CASSVGGGTYNEQFF
TGTGCCAGCAGCGTAGGGGGGGGGACCTACAATGAGCAGTTCTTC
>TRBV6-5|NA|NA|TRBJ1-2
CASSYLRGRYYGYTF
TGTGCCAGCAGTTACCTGCGGGGGCGATACTATGGCTACACCTTC
>TRBV7-3|TRBD1|NA|TRBJ2-7
CASSLMGTGAYEQYF
TGTGCCAGCAGCTTAATGGGGACAGGGGCCTACGAGCAGTACTTC
>TRBV29-1|NA|NA|TRBJ2-5
CSVLTSGETQYF
TGCAGCGTTCTGACGTCAGGGGAGACCCAGTACTTC
>TRBV19|TRBD1|NA|TRBJ1-2
CASSRDSPLYGYTF
TGTGCCAGTAGTCGGGACAGCCCTCTCTATGGCTACACCTTC
>TRBV6-5|NA|NA|TRBJ2-6
CASSFYAGANVLTF
TGTGCCAGCAGTTTTTATGCTGGGGCCAACGTCCTGACTTTC
>TRBV7-2|TRBD2|NA|TRBJ2-7
CASSLVEPGGPYEQYF
TGTGCCAGCAGCTTAGTTGAGCCGGGGGGGCCGTACGAGCAGTACTTC
>TRBV5-1|NA|once|TRBJ2-3
CASSLQGGEGTDTQYF
TGCGCCAGCAGCTTGCAGGGTGGCGAGGGCACAGATACGCAGTATTTT
>TRBV27|TRBD2|NA|TRBJ2-1
CASSSLETSGGLNEQFF
TGTGCCAGCAGTTCCCTAGAGACTAGCGGGGGCCTCAATGAGCAGTTCTTC
>TRBV27|NA|NA|TRBJ1-5
CASSPHDSNQPQHF
TGTGCCAGCAGTCCACATGATAGCAATCAGCCCCAGCATTTT